These T cell receptor beta chains were read from a single sample in a study of blood T cell repertoires in COVID-19. Generated by immunoSEQ multiplex PCR, the TCRdb table keeps only in-frame clones and is missing some. The sample shows 300,000 or so clones, about 90% of them seen only once. Material for sequencing was peripheral blood. These receptors came from a middle-aged woman who had recovered from COVID-19. CDR3s include the opening cysteine and the closing phenylalanine or tryptophan. The D gene is left open where the match is weak. The listing skips clone size in some rows; elsewhere it reads once, few, many or a size class.

clone size,D gene,J gene,V gene,CDR3 protein,CDR3 DNA
NA,NA,TRBJ2-7,TRBV9,CASSVTQGREQYF,TGTGCCAGCAGCGTAACACAGGGTCGAGAGCAGTACTTC
NA,NA,TRBJ2-7,TRBV2,CASSASRAPLYEQYF,TGTGCCAGCAGCGCTTCTAGAGCGCCCCTCTACGAGCAGTACTTC
NA,NA,TRBJ2-5,TRBV9,CASSPQGQGETQYF,TGTGCCAGCAGCCCCCAGGGTCAGGGTGAGACCCAGTACTTC
NA,TRBD2,TRBJ2-2,TRBV7-7,CASSFGVPSGGTGELFF,TGTGCCAGCAGCTTTGGGGTACCCAGCGGGGGCACCGGGGAGCTGTTTTTT
NA,TRBD1,TRBJ2-5,TRBV13,CASSLGLRGPDPMQYF,TGTGCCAGCAGCTTAGGCCTAAGGGGGCCCGACCCAATGCAGTACTTC
NA,NA,TRBJ2-2,TRBV19,CASSLWTPSNTGELFF,TGTGCCAGTAGTCTCTGGACTCCTTCGAACACCGGGGAGCTGTTTTTT
NA,TRBD1,TRBJ2-2,TRBV6-6,CASSSRQGGYTGELFF,TGTGCCAGCAGTTCCAGACAGGGGGGATACACCGGGGAGCTGTTTTTT
NA,NA,TRBJ2-2,TRBV7-2,CAEGRAPNTGELFF,TGTGCCGAAGGCAGGGCCCCGAACACCGGGGAGCTGTTTTTT
NA,NA,TRBJ2-4,TRBV21-1,CASSLNPSEGPFVTLKNIQYF,TGTGCCAGCAGCTTAAATCCTTCGGAGGGACCCTTCGTTACACTCAAAAACATTCAGTACTTC
NA,TRBD1,TRBJ2-7,TRBV7-2,CASSLAGDSSYEQYF,TGTGCCAGCAGCTTAGCGGGGGACAGCTCCTACGAGCAGTACTTC
NA,NA,TRBJ1-1,TRBV12-3/TRBV12-4,CASSSGTGVCFF,TGTGCCAGCAGTTCCGGGACGGGAGTATGCTTCTTT
NA,TRBD1,TRBJ1-3,TRBV28,CASRTPGQGARNTIYF,TGTGCCAGCAGGACCCCGGGACAGGGGGCTCGAAACACCATATATTTT
once,TRBD2,TRBJ2-1,TRBV11-2,CASSPTWTSNIPFF,TGTGCCAGCAGCCCAACGTGGACTAGCAATATCCCGTTCTTC
NA,TRBD1,TRBJ1-6,TRBV2,CASSDQGAINSPLHF,TGTGCCAGCAGTGACCAGGGGGCGATCAATTCACCCCTCCACTTT
NA,TRBD1,TRBJ1-6,TRBV6-5,CASSSTGMNSPLHF,TGTGCCAGCAGTTCGACAGGGATGAATTCACCCCTCCACTTT
NA,NA,TRBJ1-1,TRBV18,CASSPSRGQNTEAFF,TGTGCCAGCTCACCATCTCGAGGACAGAACACTGAAGCTTTCTTT
NA,NA,TRBJ1-5,TRBV3-1/TRBV3-2,CASSQVVQVNQPQHF,TGTGCCAGCAGCCAAGTAGTCCAGGTCAATCAGCCCCAGCATTTT
NA,NA,TRBJ1-3,TRBV9,CASSVVPDSSGNTIYF,TGTGCCAGCAGCGTAGTGCCGGACAGCTCTGGAAACACCATATATTTT
NA,NA,TRBJ2-3,TRBV9,CASSVWGPDTQYF,TGTGCCAGCAGCGTGTGGGGGCCAGATACGCAGTATTTT
NA,NA,TRBJ1-3,TRBV5-1,CASSLEGSGNTIYF,TGCGCCAGCAGCTTGGAGGGGTCTGGAAACACCATATATTTT
NA,NA,TRBJ2-5,TRBV5-1,CASSLQQETQYF,TGCGCCAGCAGCTTACAGCAAGAGACCCAGTACTTC
NA,TRBD2,TRBJ2-4,TRBV9,CASSTSGDVAKNIQYF,TGTGCCAGCAGTACTAGCGGGGACGTAGCCAAAAACATTCAGTACTTC
NA,NA,TRBJ2-5,TRBV18,CASSPPLGETQYF,TGTGCCAGCTCACCTCCCCTCGGAGAGACCCAGTACTTC
few,TRBD1,TRBJ1-2,TRBV5-1,CASSDPQGAGVYGYTF,TGCGCCAGCAGCGACCCACAGGGGGCAGGAGTCTATGGCTACACCTTC
NA,TRBD1,TRBJ1-1,TRBV6-5,CASSLGTGSARVF,TGTGCCAGCAGTCTTGGGACAGGGAGTGCCAGGGTCTTT
once,NA,TRBJ1-1,TRBV9,CASSVVPGNTEAFF,TGTGCCAGCAGCGTAGTTCCAGGGAACACTGAAGCTTTCTTT
NA,NA,TRBJ1-1,TRBV7-2,CASSPQRIDHTEAFF,TGTGCCAGCAGCCCCCAGCGGATAGACCACACTGAAGCTTTCTTT
NA,TRBD1,TRBJ1-1,TRBV5-8,CASTGQAMNTEAFF,TGTGCCAGCACCGGACAGGCTATGAACACTGAAGCTTTCTTT
NA,NA,TRBJ1-2,TRBV3-1/TRBV3-2,CASSPSRGGDNGYTF,TGTGCCAGCAGCCCTAGTAGGGGCGGAGATAATGGCTACACCTTC
NA,NA,TRBJ2-1,TRBV7-9,CASSLSRDPYNEQFF,TGTGCCAGCAGCTTAAGCAGGGATCCCTACAATGAGCAGTTCTTC
NA,TRBD1,TRBJ1-2,TRBV6-2/TRBV6-3,CASSNGQGYGYTF,TGTGCCAGCAGTAACGGACAGGGGTATGGCTACACCTTC
few,TRBD2,TRBJ2-5,TRBV5-4,CASSPGLAGTKETQYF,TGTGCCAGCAGCCCGGGACTAGCGGGGACTAAAGAGACCCAGTACTTC
NA,TRBD1,TRBJ1-1,TRBV7-2,CASSLQGAMNTEAFF,TGTGCCAGCAGCTTACAGGGGGCCATGAACACTGAAGCTTTCTTT
few,NA,TRBJ1-1,TRBV12-3/TRBV12-4,CASSRELREAFF,TGTGCCAGCAGTCGGGAGTTGAGGGAAGCTTTCTTT
NA,TRBD1,TRBJ1-5,TRBV30,CAWSRFGGGGNQPQHF,TGTGCCTGGAGTAGATTTGGAGGGGGCGGCAATCAGCCCCAGCATTTT
NA,NA,TRBJ2-2,TRBV11-3,CASSLRGNGELFF,TGTGCCAGCAGCTTACGCGGGAACGGGGAGCTGTTTTTT
NA,TRBD1,TRBJ2-3,TRBV24-1,CATSGRTGGVDTQYF,TGTGCCACCAGTGGACGGACAGGGGGTGTAGATACGCAGTATTTT
NA,TRBD1,TRBJ1-2,TRBV28,CASSLFGDRDGYTF,TGTGCCAGCAGTTTGTTCGGGGACAGGGACGGCTACACCTTC
NA,NA,TRBJ2-7,TRBV18,CASSPSRGPSYEQYF,TGTGCCAGCTCACCATCAAGGGGCCCCTCCTACGAGCAGTACTTC
NA,NA,TRBJ1-1,TRBV5-1,CASSPLTGNTEAFF,TGCGCCAGCAGCCCTCTAACAGGGAACACTGAAGCTTTCTTT
NA,NA,TRBJ1-1,TRBV5-6,CASSSAGDWTEAFF,TGTGCCAGCAGCTCAGCAGGGGATTGGACTGAAGCTTTCTTT
few,NA,TRBJ2-5,TRBV7-9,CASSSRERGETQYF,TGTGCCAGCAGCTCCAGGGAAAGAGGCGAGACCCAGTACTTC
NA,NA,TRBJ1-2,TRBV7-9,CASSQSLGILGRDGYTF,TGTGCCAGCAGCCAGAGTTTAGGGATATTGGGGCGCGATGGCTACACCTTC
NA,TRBD1,TRBJ1-5,TRBV4-3,CASSQEYRGRQHF,TGCGCCAGCAGCCAAGAGTACAGGGGGCGGCAGCATTTT
NA,NA,TRBJ1-1,TRBV5-6,CASSFWGAEAFF,TGTGCCAGCAGCTTTTGGGGAGCTGAAGCTTTCTTT
NA,NA,TRBJ2-7,TRBV5-4,CASSWTASDEQYF,TGTGCCAGCAGCTGGACGGCTAGCGACGAGCAGTACTTC
NA,NA,TRBJ1-1,TRBV12-3/TRBV12-4,CASSFGESTEAFF,TGTGCCAGCAGTTTTGGGGAGTCCACTGAAGCTTTCTTT